The rows below give T cell receptor beta chains drawn from one sample of a study of neoadjuvant nivolumab and ipilimumab in lung cancer. Sequencing used immunoSEQ multiplex PCR; TCRdb keeps in-frame clones, though not all of them. The sample yields more than 7,500 clones, 65% to 85% seen once. The material was peripheral blood, obtained before neoadjuvant nivolumab, alone or with ipilimumab. The origin of the receptors is an adult with non-small cell lung cancer. CDR3s include the opening cysteine and the closing phenylalanine or tryptophan. D genes are given only for firm matches. A row's size may be missing; if present it is once, few, many or a size class.

J,size,V,length,D,CDR3,DNA
TRBJ1-6,.,TRBV4-1,16,.,CASSQDLNRDQSPLHF,TGCGCCAGCAGCCAAGATTTGAACAGGGATCAATCACCCCTCCACTTT
TRBJ2-7,.,TRBV6-1,14,.,CASSERMMAYEQYF,TGTGCCAGCAGTGAAAGAATGATGGCCTACGAGCAGTACTTC
TRBJ1-3,.,TRBV13,17,.,CASRHTRDPRPGNTIYF,TGTGCCAGCAGGCATACACGGGACCCTAGACCTGGAAACACCATATATTTT
TRBJ2-4,.,TRBV28,24,TRBD2,CASSSFILLTGLAGGTLAKNIQYF,TGTGCCAGCAGTTCATTTATCCTTCTCACGGGACTAGCGGGAGGTACATTAGCCAAAAACATTCAGTACTTC
TRBJ2-1,.,TRBV18,13,.,CASSTGTNLEQFF,TGTGCCAGCTCAACCGGGACAAACCTTGAGCAGTTCTTC
TRBJ2-1,.,TRBV18,12,.,CASSPVNNEQFF,TGTGCCAGCTCACCGGTTAACAATGAGCAGTTCTTC
TRBJ1-1,.,TRBV7-7,19,TRBD1,CASSLPHYRGRVENTEAFF,TGTGCCAGCAGCTTACCACACTACAGGGGGCGAGTCGAGAACACTGAAGCTTTCTTT
TRBJ2-7,once,TRBV28,14,TRBD1,CASSTSGQPELSGF,TGTGCCAGCAGTACATCGGGACAGCCGGAACTCTCAGGTTTC
TRBJ2-1,.,TRBV4-1,16,TRBD2,CASSLLAGGPYNEQFF,TGCGCCAGCAGCCTGTTAGCGGGAGGGCCGTACAATGAGCAGTTCTTC
TRBJ1-3,.,TRBV7-9,15,.,CASSLNSRGTYSIYF,TGTGCCAGCAGCTTAAATTCCAGGGGAACCTATTCCATATATTTT
TRBJ1-2,.,TRBV7-9,15,.,CASSLWQDNNYGYTF,TGTGCCAGCAGCTTGTGGCAAGACAATAACTATGGCTACACCTTC
TRBJ2-1,.,TRBV2,14,.,CASYPRVSYNEQFF,TGTGCCAGTTACCCCCGCGTCTCCTACAATGAGCAGTTCTTC
TRBJ2-3,few,TRBV29-1,13,.,CSVRQGSGDTQYF,TGCAGCGTCAGACAGGGTAGCGGCGATACGCAGTATTTT
TRBJ1-3,.,TRBV5-1,18,.,CASSLEGRQTVSGNTIYF,TGCGCCAGCAGCTTGGAGGGACGGCAGACCGTCTCTGGAAACACCATATATTTT
TRBJ2-1,.,TRBV7-3,15,TRBD1,CASSQKDRLYNEQFF,TGTGCCAGCAGCCAAAAGGACAGGTTGTACAATGAGCAGTTCTTC
TRBJ2-1,.,TRBV9,16,TRBD2,CASSPEGVAGGNEQFF,TGTGCCAGCAGCCCGGAGGGAGTAGCGGGAGGGAATGAGCAGTTCTTC
TRBJ2-2,.,TRBV7-7,18,.,CASSRTYLGGGHTGELFF,TGTGCCAGCAGCCGAACGTACCTTGGAGGGGGTCACACCGGGGAGCTGTTTTTT
TRBJ2-3,.,TRBV10-3,15,.,CAISDGTPAGDTQYF,TGTGCCATCAGTGACGGGACCCCGGCGGGAGATACGCAGTATTTT
TRBJ2-1,.,TRBV28,16,TRBD1,CASSSPTGDSRNEQFF,TGTGCCAGCAGTTCCCCCACAGGGGACAGCAGAAATGAGCAGTTCTTC
TRBJ2-7,.,TRBV5-1,19,TRBD2,CASSSDSGTSGSGAYEQYF,TGCGCCAGCAGCTCAGACTCTGGGACTAGCGGGAGTGGGGCCTACGAGCAGTACTTC
TRBJ2-1,.,TRBV10-1,15,TRBD2,CASSEGLAGGYEQFF,TGCGCCAGCAGTGAGGGACTAGCGGGAGGATATGAGCAGTTCTTC
TRBJ1-2,.,TRBV2,13,.,CASRIPANYGYTF,TGTGCCAGCAGGATTCCTGCTAACTATGGCTACACCTTC
TRBJ2-1,.,TRBV2,16,TRBD2,CASTQGASGAYNEQFF,TGTGCCAGCACCCAAGGGGCTAGCGGGGCCTACAATGAGCAGTTCTTC
TRBJ2-3,.,TRBV5-1,17,TRBD2,CASSTFLTSGGTDTQYF,TGCGCCAGCAGCACTTTCTTGACTAGCGGCGGCACAGATACGCAGTATTTT
TRBJ2-3,.,TRBV4-1,12,.,CASSQGYGTQYF,TGCGCCAGCAGCCAAGGGTACGGTACGCAGTATTTT